This T cell receptor (beta chain) appears in the sequencing data of a study of control samples from healthy donors and cancer patients. The CDR3 has 15 residues. J gave up 3 bases and V 4 bases, and 5 bases lay outside the gene matches. The germline gives CDR1 MDHEN, CDR2 SYDVKM. Sequencing used immunoSEQ multiplex PCR; TCRdb keeps in-frame clones, though not all of them. The sample lists 78,000 or so clones; roughly 87% were seen once. A few counts support this clone. This clonotype originated in a woman between 50 and 59 years old in good health. V gene TRBV28 combines with J gene TRBJ2-3; 9 bases align to TRBD2. Sequencing was done on a sample of blood. DNA for the CDR3: TGTGCCAGCAGTTGGGGCGGGGGGGAAACAGATACGCAGTATTTT. Protein sequence: CASSWGGGETDTQYF. Filled out from reference TRBV28 and TRBJ2-3, the complete variable domain reads DVKVTQSSRYLVKRTGEKVFLECVQDMDHENMFWYRQDPGLGLRLIYFSYDVKMKEKGDIPEGYSVSREKKERFSLILESASTNQTSMYLCASSWGGGETDTQYFGPGTRLTVL.